Listed here are 8 T cell receptor beta chains from one sample, sequenced in a study of T cell changes during pregnancy in multiple sclerosis. Generated by immunoSEQ multiplex PCR, the TCRdb table keeps only in-frame clones and is missing some. The sample yields 70,000 to 75,000 clones, around nine tenths seen once. The source was peripheral blood, collected before pregnancy. The origin of the receptors is a female donor with multiple sclerosis, enrolled in a pregnancy study.

The chain couples TRBV12-5 to TRBJ2-3; 10 positions match TRBD2. Germline V CDR1 and CDR2: LGHNT, FRNRAP. This CDR3 comprises 17 residues. After removal of 0 bases from V and 4 bases from J, the junction contained 7 bases not matched to a gene. The CDR3: CASGLVSGGAFADTQYF. CDR3 nucleotides: TGTGCTAGTGGTTTGGTCAGCGGGGGGGCTTTCGCAGATACGCAGTATTTT.

The chain has TRBV23-1 and TRBJ2-5; D possibly corresponds to TRBD2 (5 bases). Being an ORF, TRBV23-1 has a function that is uncertain. The V end lost 4 bases, the J end lost 1 base, and 10 bases lay between the germline ends. CDR3 size: 14 residues. Here the CDR3 reads CASSPPGCQETQYF. The CDR3, as DNA: TGCGCCAGCAGTCCACCGGGATGCCAAGAGACCCAGTACTTC.

This clone has just a few counts. The V and J genes are TRBV19 and TRBJ2-7; weak D call: TRBD2 (7 bases). Germline lookup yields CDR1 LNHDA and CDR2 SQIVND (reference sequence). The V gene lost 4 bases and the J gene lost 1 base, with 17 bases spanning the gap. CDR3 length: 16 residues. The CDR3 nucleotides read TGTGCCAGTAGTACCCTAGGGGGGGCAAAGTCCTACGAGCAGTACTTC. It translates to CASSTLGGAKSYEQYF.

The chain employs TRBV27 and TRBJ2-7; 7 bases agree with TRBD1. The V segment lost 4 bases and the J segment 1 base; nucleotides outside the gene matches: 1. Looked up from germline, CDR1 is MNHEY and CDR2 is SMNVEV (reference sequence). This CDR3 contains 13 residues. The CDR3 here is CASSSTGSYEQYF. In nucleotides, the CDR3 is TGTGCCAGCAGTTCGACAGGGTCCTACGAGCAGTACTTC.

In nucleotides, the CDR3 is TGTGCCAGCTCACCCCCGGGGGGGACCCTCTCACCCCTCCACTTT. Translation gives CASSPPGGTLSPLHF. The chain carries TRBV18 and TRBJ1-6; the D gene is possibly TRBD1 (5 bases). Germline V gives CDR1 KGHSH, CDR2 LQKENI. V was clipped by 3 bases and J by 10 bases, with 16 bases between them. The CDR3 runs to 15 residues.

The chain carries TRBV19 and TRBJ1-1; 7 bases match TRBD1. The CDR3 is 17 residues long. The V gene's germline CDR1 is LNHDA and CDR2 SQIVND (reference sequence). V was clipped by 5 bases and J by 1 base; unmatched bases: 13. The CDR3 loop reads CASSFTPGQITNTEAFF. CDR3 nucleotide sequence: TGTGCCAGTAGTTTTACCCCGGGACAGATAACGAACACTGAAGCTTTCTTT.

The rearrangement links TRBV30 to TRBJ1-6; D remains ambiguous. The V gene lost 2 bases and the J gene lost 5 bases, with 7 bases spanning the gap. The CDR3 runs 13 residues. Germline V gene data show CDR1 as GTSNPN and CDR2 as SVGIG (reference sequence). The CDR3 is CAWSSSDNSPLHF. The CDR3, as DNA: TGTGCCTGGAGTAGTAGCGATAATTCACCCCTCCACTTT.

The genes are TRBV5-4 and TRBJ2-7; D may be TRBD2 (6 bases). CDR1 SGHNT and CDR2 YYREEE come from the germline V gene (reference sequence). The CDR3 extends over 15 amino acids. The V gene lost 4 bases and the J gene lost 3 bases, with 17 bases spanning the gap. CDR3 amino acids: CASSLTSRASYEQYF. CDR3 bases: TGTGCCAGCAGCCTTACTAGCCGGGCGAGCTACGAGCAGTACTTC.